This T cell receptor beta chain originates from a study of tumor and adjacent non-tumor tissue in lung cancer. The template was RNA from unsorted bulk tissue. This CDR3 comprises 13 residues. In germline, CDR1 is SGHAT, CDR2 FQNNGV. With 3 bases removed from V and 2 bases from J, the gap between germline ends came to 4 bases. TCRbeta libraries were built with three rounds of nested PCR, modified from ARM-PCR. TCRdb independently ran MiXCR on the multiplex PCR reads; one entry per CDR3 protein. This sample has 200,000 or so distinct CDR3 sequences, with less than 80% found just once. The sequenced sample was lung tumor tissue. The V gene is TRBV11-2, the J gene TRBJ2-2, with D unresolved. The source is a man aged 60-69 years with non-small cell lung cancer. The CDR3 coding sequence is TGTGCCAGCAGCTTCTATAACACCGGGGAGCTGTTTTTT. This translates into CASSFYNTGELFF.